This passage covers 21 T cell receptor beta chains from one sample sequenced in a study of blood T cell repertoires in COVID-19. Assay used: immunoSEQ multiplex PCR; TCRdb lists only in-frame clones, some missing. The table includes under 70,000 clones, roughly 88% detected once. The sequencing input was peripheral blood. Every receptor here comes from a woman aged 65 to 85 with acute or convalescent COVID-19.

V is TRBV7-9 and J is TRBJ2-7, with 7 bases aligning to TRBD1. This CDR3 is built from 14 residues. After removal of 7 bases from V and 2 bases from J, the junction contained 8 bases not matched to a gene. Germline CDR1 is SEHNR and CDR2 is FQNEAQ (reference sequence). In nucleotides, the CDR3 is TGTGCCAGCACAGAGTCGACAGGGCCCTACGAGCAGTACTTC. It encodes CASTESTGPYEQYF.

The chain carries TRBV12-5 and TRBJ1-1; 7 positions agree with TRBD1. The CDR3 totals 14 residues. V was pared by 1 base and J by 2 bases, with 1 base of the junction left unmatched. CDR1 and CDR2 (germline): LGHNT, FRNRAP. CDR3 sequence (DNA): TGTGCTAGTGGTTTGGGACAGGGAAACACTGAAGCTTTCTTT. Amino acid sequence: CASGLGQGNTEAFF.

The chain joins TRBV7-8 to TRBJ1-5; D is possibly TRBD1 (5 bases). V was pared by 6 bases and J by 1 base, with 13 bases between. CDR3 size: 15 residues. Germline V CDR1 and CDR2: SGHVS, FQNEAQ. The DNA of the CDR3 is TGTGCCAGCAGGGAGGGAGGGGCCAGCAATCAGCCCCAGCATTTT. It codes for CASREGGASNQPQHF. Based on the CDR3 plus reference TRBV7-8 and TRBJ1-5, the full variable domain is GAGVSQSPRYKVAKRGQDVALRCDPISGHVSLFWYQQALGQGPEFLTYFQNEAQLDKSGLPSDRFFAERPEGSVSTLKIQRTQQEDSAVYLCASREGGASNQPQHFGDGTRLSIL.

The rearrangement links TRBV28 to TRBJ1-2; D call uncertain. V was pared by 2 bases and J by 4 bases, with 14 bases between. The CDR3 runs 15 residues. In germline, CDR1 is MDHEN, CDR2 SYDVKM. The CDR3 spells CASSLLPGPVYGYTF. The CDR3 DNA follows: TGTGCCAGCAGTTTACTCCCTGGCCCCGTCTATGGCTACACCTTC.

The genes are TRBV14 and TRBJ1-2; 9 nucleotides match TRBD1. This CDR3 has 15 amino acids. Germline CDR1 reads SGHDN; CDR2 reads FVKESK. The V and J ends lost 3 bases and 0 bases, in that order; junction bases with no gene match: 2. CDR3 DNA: TGTGCCAGCAGCCAGGACAGGGGTCCTAACTATGGCTACACCTTC. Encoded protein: CASSQDRGPNYGYTF.

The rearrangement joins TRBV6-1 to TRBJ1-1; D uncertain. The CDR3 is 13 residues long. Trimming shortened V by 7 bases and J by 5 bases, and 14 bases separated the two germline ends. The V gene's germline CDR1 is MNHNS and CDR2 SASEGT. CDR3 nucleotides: TGTGCCAGCACCCGAGGTCTGCAAACTGAAGCTTTCTTT. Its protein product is CASTRGLQTEAFF.

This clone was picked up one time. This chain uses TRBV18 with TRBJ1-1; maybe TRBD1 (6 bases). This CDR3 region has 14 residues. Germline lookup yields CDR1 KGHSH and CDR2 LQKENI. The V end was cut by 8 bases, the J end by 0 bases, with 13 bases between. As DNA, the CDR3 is TGTGCCAGCAGCCTGGACAGCATGAACACTGAAGCTTTCTTT. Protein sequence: CASSLDSMNTEAFF.

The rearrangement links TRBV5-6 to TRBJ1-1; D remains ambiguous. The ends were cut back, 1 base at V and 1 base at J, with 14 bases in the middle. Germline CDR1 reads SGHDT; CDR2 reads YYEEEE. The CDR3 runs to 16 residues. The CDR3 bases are TGTGCCAGCAGCTTGCATAATAAACTCTCGAACACTGAAGCTTTCTTT. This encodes CASSLHNKLSNTEAFF. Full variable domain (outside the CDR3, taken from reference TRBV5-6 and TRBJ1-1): DAGVTQSPTHLIKTRGQQVTLRCSPKSGHDTVSWYQQALGQGPQFIFQYYEEEERQRGNFPDRFSGHQFPNYSSELNVNALLLGDSALYLCASSLHNKLSNTEAFFGQGTRLTVV.

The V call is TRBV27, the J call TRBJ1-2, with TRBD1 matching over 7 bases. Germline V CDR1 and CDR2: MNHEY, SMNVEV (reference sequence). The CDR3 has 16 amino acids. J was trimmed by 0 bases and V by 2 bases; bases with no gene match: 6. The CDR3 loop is CASSLSGQATNYGYTF. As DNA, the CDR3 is TGTGCCAGCAGTTTAAGTGGACAGGCAACTAACTATGGCTACACCTTC.

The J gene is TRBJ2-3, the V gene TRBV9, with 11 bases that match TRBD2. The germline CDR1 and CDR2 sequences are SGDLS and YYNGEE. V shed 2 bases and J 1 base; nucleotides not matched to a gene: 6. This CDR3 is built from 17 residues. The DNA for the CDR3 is TGTGCCAGCAGCGTTTATAGCGGGGGGGCTGGCACAGATACGCAGTATTTT. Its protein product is CASSVYSGGAGTDTQYF.

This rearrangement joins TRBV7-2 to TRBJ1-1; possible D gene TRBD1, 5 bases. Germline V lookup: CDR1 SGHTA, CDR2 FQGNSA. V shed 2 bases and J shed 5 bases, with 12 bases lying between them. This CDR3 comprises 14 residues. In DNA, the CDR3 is TGTGCCAGCAGCTTATTACGGGGGGGGACTGAAGCTTTCTTT. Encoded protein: CASSLLRGGTEAFF.

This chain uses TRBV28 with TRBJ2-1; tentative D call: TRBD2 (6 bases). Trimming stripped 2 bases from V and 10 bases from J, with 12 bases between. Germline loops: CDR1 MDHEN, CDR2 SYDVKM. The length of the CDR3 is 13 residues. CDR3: CASSLGGGGEQFF. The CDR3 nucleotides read TGTGCCAGCAGTTTAGGGGGAGGTGGAGAGCAGTTCTTC.

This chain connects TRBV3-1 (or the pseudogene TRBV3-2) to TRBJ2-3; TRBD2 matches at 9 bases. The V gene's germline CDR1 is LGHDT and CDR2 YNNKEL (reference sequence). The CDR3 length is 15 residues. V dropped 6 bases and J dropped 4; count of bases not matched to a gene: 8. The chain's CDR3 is CASRDLAGRADTQYF. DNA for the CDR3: TGTGCCAGCAGGGATCTAGCGGGGAGAGCAGATACGCAGTATTTT.

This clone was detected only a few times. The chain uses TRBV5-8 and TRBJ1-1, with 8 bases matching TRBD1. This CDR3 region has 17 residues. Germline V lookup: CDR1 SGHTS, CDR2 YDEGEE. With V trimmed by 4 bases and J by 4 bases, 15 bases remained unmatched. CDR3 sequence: CASSPSRDRWGSTEAFF. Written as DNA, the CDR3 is TGTGCCAGCAGCCCGAGCCGGGACAGGTGGGGGAGCACTGAAGCTTTCTTT.

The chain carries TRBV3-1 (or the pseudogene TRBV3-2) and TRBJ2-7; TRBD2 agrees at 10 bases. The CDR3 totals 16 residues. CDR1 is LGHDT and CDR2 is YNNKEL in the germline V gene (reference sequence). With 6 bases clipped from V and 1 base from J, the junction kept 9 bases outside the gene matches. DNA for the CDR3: TGTGCCAGCAGTTTGACCGGGACTAGCGTATCCTACGAGCAGTACTTC. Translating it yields CASSLTGTSVSYEQYF.

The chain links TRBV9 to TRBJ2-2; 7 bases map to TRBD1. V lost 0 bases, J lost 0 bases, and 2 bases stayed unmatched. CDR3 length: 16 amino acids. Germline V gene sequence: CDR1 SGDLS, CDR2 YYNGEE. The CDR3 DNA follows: TGTGCCAGCAGCGTAGGTGGGACAGCGAACACCGGGGAGCTGTTTTTT. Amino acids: CASSVGGTANTGELFF.

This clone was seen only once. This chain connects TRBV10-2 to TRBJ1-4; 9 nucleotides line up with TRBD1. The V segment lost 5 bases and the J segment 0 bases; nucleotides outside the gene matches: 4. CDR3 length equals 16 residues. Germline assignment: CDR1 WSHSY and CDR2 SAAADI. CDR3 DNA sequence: TGCGCCAGCAGTACAGGGGGCCCTCCAACTAATGAAAAACTGTTTTTT. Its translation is CASSTGGPPTNEKLFF.

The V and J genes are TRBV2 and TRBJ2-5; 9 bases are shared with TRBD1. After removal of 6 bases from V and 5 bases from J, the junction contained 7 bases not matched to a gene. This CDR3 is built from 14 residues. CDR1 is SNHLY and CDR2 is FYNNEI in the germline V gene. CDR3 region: CASSADRGKETQYF. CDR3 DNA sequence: TGTGCCAGCAGCGCCGACAGGGGGAAGGAGACCCAGTACTTC.

CDR3 residues: CASSQNGQGGADTQYF. CDR3 DNA sequence: TGCGCCAGCAGTCAAAACGGGCAGGGTGGCGCAGATACGCAGTATTTT. This chain joins TRBV23-1 and TRBJ2-3; a weak D match, TRBD1 (5 bases). TRBV23-1 belongs to the ORF category, with a function that is uncertain. Trimming removed 2 bases from V and 4 bases from J, with 16 bases in between. The CDR3 runs to 16 residues.

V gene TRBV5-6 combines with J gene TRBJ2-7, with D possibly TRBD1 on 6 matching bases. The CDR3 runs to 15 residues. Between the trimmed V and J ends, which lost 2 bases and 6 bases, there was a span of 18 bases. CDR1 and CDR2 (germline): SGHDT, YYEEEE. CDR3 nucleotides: TGTGCCAGCAGCTTCGCCTATACCAGGGGCCGCGAGCAGTACTTC. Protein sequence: CASSFAYTRGREQYF.

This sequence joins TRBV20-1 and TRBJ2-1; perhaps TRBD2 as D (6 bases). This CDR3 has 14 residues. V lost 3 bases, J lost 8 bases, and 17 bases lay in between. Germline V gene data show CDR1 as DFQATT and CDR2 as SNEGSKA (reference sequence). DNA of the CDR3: TGCAGTGCTAGTGGAGGGCCTGCATCAGATGAGCAGTTCTTC. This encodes CSASGGPASDEQFF.